The rows below give T cell receptor beta chains drawn from one sample of a study of T cells in Graves' hyperthyroidism and ophthalmopathy. MiXCR was run by TCRdb on the multiplex PCR reads, yielding one entry per CDR3 protein. The data show roughly 180,000 distinct CDR3 sequences, over 7.5% seen once. The specimen sequenced was blood. The receptor set was obtained from a young woman with Graves' hyperthyroidism that later progressed to Graves' ophthalmopathy. The CDR3 runs from the conserved cysteine through the conserved F or W. A D gene is named only where the DNA matches it firmly. The listing skips clone size in some rows; elsewhere it reads once, few, many or a size class.

V,J,D,size,CDR3,DNA
TRBV7-8,TRBJ1-2,.,many,CASSPILGAGYGYTF,TGTGCCAGCAGTCCCATTCTCGGGGCTGGCTATGGCTACACCTTC
TRBV20-1,TRBJ2-1,TRBD1,many,CSADRDRASLSYNEQFF,TGCAGTGCGGACCGGGACAGGGCGTCCTTATCCTACAATGAGCAGTTCTTC
TRBV6-6,TRBJ2-2,.,many,CASSYLGTGELFF,TGTGCCAGCAGTTACTTGGGCACCGGGGAGCTGTTTTTT
TRBV7-2,TRBJ2-3,TRBD2,many,CASSLSLAETTQYF,TGTGCCAGCAGCTTATCACTAGCGGAGACTACGCAGTATTTT
TRBV2,TRBJ2-7,.,many,CASRRQVVNEQYF,TGTGCCAGCAGGCGGCAGGTCGTGAACGAGCAGTACTTC
TRBV7-8,TRBJ1-1,TRBD1,many,CASSLVGTGGGAFF,TGTGCCAGCAGCTTAGTTGGGACAGGCGGGGGAGCTTTCTTT
TRBV27,TRBJ2-7,TRBD2,many,CASSGGTRTYEQYF,TGTGCCAGCAGTGGGGGGACTAGGACCTACGAGCAGTACTTC
TRBV12-5,TRBJ2-1,TRBD1,few,CASGLTWTGGDYNEQFF,TGTGCTAGTGGTCTAACTTGGACAGGGGGCGACTACAATGAGCAGTTCTTC
TRBV6-1,TRBJ1-2,TRBD1,.,CASSFRTGGARGGYTF,TGTGCCAGCAGTTTCCGGACAGGGGGCGCAAGGGGTGGCTACACCTTC
TRBV6-1,TRBJ1-1,TRBD1,many,CASRGQGAGNTEAFF,TGTGCCAGCAGGGGACAGGGGGCAGGGAACACTGAAGCTTTCTTT
TRBV11-1,TRBJ2-1,.,.,CASSSWGADEQFF,TGTGCCAGCAGCTCCTGGGGCGCGGATGAGCAGTTCTTC
TRBV6-2/TRBV6-3,TRBJ2-3,TRBD2,many,CASSSSGIKDTQYF,TGTGCCAGCAGCTCTAGCGGGATAAAAGATACGCAGTATTTT
TRBV6-1,TRBJ2-1,TRBD2,many,CASSSRGGRFNEQFF,TGTGCCAGCAGTTCACGGGGGGGCCGCTTCAATGAGCAGTTCTTC
TRBV20-1,TRBJ2-7,TRBD2,many,CSARPGLALNEQYF,TGCAGTGCTAGACCCGGACTAGCATTGAACGAGCAGTACTTC
TRBV5-1,TRBJ1-2,TRBD1,many,CASSGTGHGYTF,TGCGCCAGCAGCGGGACAGGGCATGGCTACACCTTC
TRBV6-1,TRBJ1-2,.,many,CASRLGDYGYTF,TGTGCCAGCAGGCTAGGGGACTATGGCTACACCTTC
TRBV29-1,TRBJ1-5,.,many,CSVGGRGGQPQHF,TGCAGCGTTGGAGGCAGGGGCGGTCAGCCCCAGCATTTT
TRBV19,TRBJ2-1,TRBD2,few,CASSGLAVSYNEQFF,TGTGCCAGTAGTGGGCTAGCGGTCTCCTACAATGAGCAGTTCTTC
TRBV11-2,TRBJ2-1,TRBD2,many,CASSPRSVTSGDYNEQFF,TGTGCCAGCAGCCCGAGATCGGTGACTAGCGGGGACTACAATGAGCAGTTCTTC
TRBV6-2/TRBV6-3,TRBJ1-6,.,many,CASSFDGGSSYNSPLHF,TGTGCCAGCAGTTTTGACGGGGGAAGCTCCTATAATTCACCCCTCCACTTT
TRBV28,TRBJ1-5,.,many,CASSWPLSNQPQHF,TGTGCCAGCAGTTGGCCCCTCAGCAATCAGCCCCAGCATTTT
TRBV19,TRBJ1-4,TRBD1,many,CASSIRNDRVEKLFF,TGTGCCAGTAGTATTCGAAACGACAGGGTTGAAAAACTGTTTTTT
TRBV3-1,TRBJ2-1,TRBD1,many,CASSYTGGYNEQFF,TGTGCCAGCAGCTATACAGGGGGGTACAATGAGCAGTTCTTC
TRBV6-1,TRBJ2-3,.,.,CASSGWTDTQYF,TGTGCCAGCAGTGGGTGGACAGATACGCAGTATTTT
TRBV20-1,TRBJ2-3,TRBD2,many,CSARDPGLDPDTQYF,TGCAGTGCTAGAGACCCGGGACTAGACCCAGATACGCAGTATTTT
TRBV18,TRBJ1-5,.,.,CASSTGIRDQPQHF,TGTGCCAGCTCAACGGGGATCAGGGACCAGCCCCAGCATTTT
TRBV7-9,TRBJ2-7,TRBD2,many,CASSASGASYEQYF,TGTGCCAGCAGCGCTAGCGGGGCATCCTACGAGCAGTACTTC
TRBV7-2,TRBJ2-2,.,many,CASSPGGVFTGELFF,TGTGCCAGCAGCCCTGGGGGAGTATTCACCGGGGAGCTGTTTTTT
TRBV9,TRBJ2-7,.,many,CASSVAHGYQQYF,TGTGCCAGCAGCGTAGCTCATGGGTACCAGCAGTACTTC
TRBV6-1,TRBJ2-7,.,many,CASSTSWASEQYF,TGTGCCAGCAGTACATCCTGGGCGTCGGAGCAGTACTTC
TRBV7-3,TRBJ1-3,.,many,CASSPTASWGTIYF,TGTGCCAGCAGCCCTACGGCCTCATGGGGCACCATATATTTT
TRBV29-1,TRBJ2-1,TRBD2,many,CSVKLRLAGGYNEQFF,TGCAGCGTTAAACTGAGACTAGCGGGGGGTTACAATGAGCAGTTCTTC
TRBV7-4,TRBJ1-2,.,many,CASSFRAPGYTF,TGTGCCAGCAGCTTCAGGGCCCCTGGCTACACCTTC
TRBV7-2,TRBJ2-7,.,many,CASSLVARESSYEQYF,TGTGCCAGCAGCTTAGTTGCACGGGAGAGCTCCTACGAGCAGTACTTC
TRBV19,TRBJ1-1,.,many,CASSIEVFGNQGAFF,TGTGCCAGTAGTATAGAGGTCTTCGGCAATCAAGGAGCTTTCTTT
TRBV12-3/TRBV12-4,TRBJ1-2,TRBD1,many,CASSLLGQGDIYGYTF,TGTGCCAGCAGTTTATTAGGACAGGGAGACATCTATGGCTACACCTTC
TRBV10-3,TRBJ2-7,TRBD1,many,CAIKEDRAAYEQYF,TGTGCCATCAAAGAGGACAGGGCAGCCTACGAGCAGTACTTC
TRBV4-1,TRBJ1-1,.,many,CASSQPKQGLRDTEAFF,TGCGCCAGCAGCCAACCAAAACAGGGCTTAAGGGACACTGAAGCTTTCTTT
TRBV6-1,TRBJ2-7,.,few,CASSELAFSYEQYF,TGTGCCAGCAGTGAATTGGCATTTTCGTACGAGCAGTACTTC
TRBV20-1,TRBJ1-1,.,many,CSAKGFGTSHTEAFF,TGCAGTGCTAAGGGGTTCGGGACTTCTCACACTGAAGCTTTCTTT
TRBV20-1,TRBJ2-1,.,.,CSAPHRTYNEQFF,TGCAGTGCTCCACACAGGACCTACAATGAGCAGTTCTTC
TRBV2,TRBJ1-1,TRBD1,many,CASSENIWTGESNSEAFF,TGTGCCAGCAGTGAAAATATCTGGACAGGGGAATCGAACTCTGAAGCTTTCTTT
TRBV6-1,TRBJ2-7,.,.,CASSATRQSYEQYF,TGTGCCAGCAGTGCGACGCGCCAGTCGTACGAGCAGTACTTC
TRBV12-3/TRBV12-4,TRBJ2-3,.,many,CASSTPHLRGGTDTQYF,TGTGCCAGCAGCACACCACATCTCAGGGGAGGAACAGATACGCAGTATTTT
TRBV19,TRBJ2-3,TRBD2,many,CASSIIAGGPTDTQYF,TGTGCCAGTAGTATAATCGCGGGAGGGCCCACAGATACGCAGTATTTT